The 3 T cell receptor beta chains below all came from one sample that was sequenced in a study of blood T cell repertoires in COVID-19. TCRdb's table, derived via immunoSEQ multiplex PCR, lists solely in-frame clones and lacks some. The table has 450,000 to 500,000 clones, 87% seen once. The sequenced material came from PBMCs or T cells enriched from blood (not recorded which). Receptors were obtained from a woman younger than 35 who had recovered from COVID-19.

The rearrangement uses TRBV5-6 and TRBJ2-5, with 9 bases lining up with TRBD1. V shed 1 base and J 6 bases; nucleotides not matched to a gene: 4. CDR1 SGHDT and CDR2 YYEEEE come from the germline V gene. The CDR3 has 14 residues. CDR3 sequence reads: CASSLPGQGKTQYF. The CDR3 DNA is TGTGCCAGCAGCTTGCCGGGACAGGGAAAGACCCAGTACTTC.

The chain couples TRBV28 to TRBJ1-5, with D possibly being TRBD1 (5 bases). The CDR3 runs 13 residues. Germline V gene data show CDR1 as MDHEN and CDR2 as SYDVKM. Trimming cost V 3 bases and J 6 bases, with 9 bases left between them. CDR3 in amino acids: CASSFGGTQPQHF. Written as DNA, the CDR3 is TGTGCCAGCAGTTTCGGGGGGACTCAGCCCCAGCATTTT.

The chain recombines TRBV2 with TRBJ2-7; perhaps TRBD2 as D (6 bases). There are 17 residues in the CDR3. The germline gives CDR1 SNHLY, CDR2 FYNNEI. V lost 3 bases to trimming and J lost 0 bases, with 18 bases between them. Written as DNA, the CDR3 is TGTGCCAGCAGTGAGCGGAAGAGGGACTCGGCCTCCTACGAGCAGTACTTC. The encoded protein is CASSERKRDSASYEQYF. The variable domain in full, completed from reference TRBV2 and TRBJ2-7, reads EPEVTQTPSHQVTQMGQEVILRCVPISNHLYFYWYRQILGQKVEFLVSFYNNEISEKSEIFDDQFSVERPDGSNFTLKIRSTKLEDSAMYFCASSERKRDSASYEQYFGPGTRLTVT.